This T cell receptor beta chain derives from a study of shared clonotypes between healthy human individuals. In the naive CD8 group, cells lacked CD45RO and were positively selected for CCR7, so terminally differentiated effector memory CD45RA+ cells were left out. Sequenced by immunoSEQ multiplex PCR; TCRdb stores in-frame clones only, minus some. The table has about 1.9 million clones, just over 90% seen once. This CDR3 has 14 residues. Germline values: CDR1 LNHDA, CDR2 SQIVND (reference sequence). The germline V and J ends were trimmed by 7 bases and 2 bases, with 15 bases remaining between them. The sequenced sample consisted of naive CD8+ T cells from PBMCs. The TCR sequence derives from a man aged 18 to 29 in good health. Some clones in this sample may be carry-over from other donors' samples. The chain uses TRBV19 and TRBJ2-7; possibly TRBD2 for D (6 bases). The CDR3 nucleotides read TGTGCCAGTAACCCCCGGGAGCGGGCCTACGAGCAGTACTTC. Amino acids: CASNPRERAYEQYF.